One and the same sample provided the 14 T cell receptor beta chains below, sequenced in a study of T cells in Graves' hyperthyroidism and ophthalmopathy. Regions amplified from RNA transcripts were the TCR beta CDR3 regions. With the HTBI primer set, the TCR CDR3 went through a first round of RT-PCR. TCRdb ran MiXCR on the multiplex PCR reads and lists one entry per CDR3 protein. The table lists fewer than 750,000 distinct CDR3 sequences, roughly 15% of them singletons, with around 13% in the top ten. Sequencing was carried out using blood. The receptors originated from a woman between 45 and 60 years old with Graves' ophthalmopathy.

There are many counts of this clonotype. The rearrangement joins TRBV9 to TRBJ1-1; D gene unclear. The V gene lost 1 base and the J gene lost 1 base, with 8 bases spanning the gap. This CDR3 spans 14 amino acids. In germline, CDR1 is SGDLS, CDR2 YYNGEE. CDR3 residues: CASSVSDKNTEAFF. Written as DNA, the CDR3 is TGTGCCAGCAGCGTATCCGACAAGAACACTGAAGCTTTCTTT.

At least ten counts were recorded for this clonotype. The V call is TRBV19, the J call TRBJ2-7; 13 positions match TRBD2. Germline V gives CDR1 LNHDA, CDR2 SQIVND (reference sequence). CDR3 length: 17 amino acids. J gave up 7 bases and V 3 bases, and 12 bases lay outside the gene matches. CDR3 sequence (DNA): TGTGCCAGTAGTATGCTACCCGGGACTAGCGGGAAGAGTGAGCAGTACTTC. This sequence encodes CASSMLPGTSGKSEQYF.

This clonotype showed up many times. The V gene is TRBV11-1, the J gene TRBJ2-2; the D is unclear. Germline V CDR1 and CDR2: SGHAT, FQDESV (reference sequence). V was trimmed by 5 bases and J by 3 bases, leaving 4 bases between them. The length of the CDR3 is 12 residues. CDR3 DNA: TGTGCCAGCAGCCCCGACACCGGGGAGCTGTTTTTT. Translation: CASSPDTGELFF.

This clonotype was detected a few times. The genes are TRBV29-1 and TRBJ2-7; D uncertain. The CDR3 is made up of 12 amino acids. The germline V gene encodes CDR1 SQVTM and CDR2 ANQGSEA. Trimming took 5 bases from V and 0 from J, leaving 8 bases between them. CDR3 nucleotides: TGCAGCGTTTTGGACGGCTCCTACGAGCAGTACTTC. Its protein product is CSVLDGSYEQYF.

The genes are TRBV5-4 and TRBJ2-3, with TRBD2 as a possible D gene (7 bases). Germline CDR1 and CDR2: SGHNT and YYREEE (reference sequence). Trimming removed 7 bases from V and 5 bases from J, with 17 bases in between. CDR3 length equals 14 residues. The CDR3 sequence is CASYMGGHRDTQYF. CDR3 sequence (DNA): TGTGCCAGCTACATGGGGGGGCATAGAGATACGCAGTATTTT.

This chain connects TRBV4-1 to TRBJ2-1; the match to TRBD1 covers 10 bases. The CDR3 length is 16 residues. The germline gives CDR1 MGHRA, CDR2 YSYEKL. The V gene end was trimmed by 2 bases and the J gene end by 5 bases; junction bases not matched to a gene: 6. The CDR3 protein is CASSQSRGTGDNEQFF. CDR3 nucleotides: TGCGCCAGCAGCCAATCACGTGGGACAGGGGACAATGAGCAGTTCTTC.

V gene TRBV5-1 combines with J gene TRBJ2-2; a weak D match, TRBD1 (5 bases). This CDR3 is 16 amino acids long. Trimming took off 4 bases at V and 0 bases at J, with 13 bases between the two ends. The germline gives CDR1 SGHRS, CDR2 YFSETQ. Here the CDR3 reads CASSAPDTSNTGELFF. CDR3 bases: TGCGCCAGCAGCGCTCCGGACACCTCGAACACCGGGGAGCTGTTTTTT.

The chain links TRBV2 to TRBJ1-5, with 7 positions matching TRBD1. Germline V gene data show CDR1 as SNHLY and CDR2 as FYNNEI. The CDR3 is 15 residues long. After removal of 4 bases from V and 2 bases from J, the junction contained 5 bases not matched to a gene. CDR3 residues: CASSGTGDRNQPQHF. The CDR3 nucleotides read TGTGCCAGCAGTGGAACAGGGGATCGCAATCAGCCCCAGCATTTT.

Ten or more counts support this clonotype. The chain joins TRBV5-1 to TRBJ2-1; 13 bases fit TRBD2. Germline values: CDR1 SGHRS, CDR2 YFSETQ. V trimming: 4 bases; J trimming: 8 bases; junction bases outside the gene matches: 12. The CDR3 sequence is 17 residues long. In nucleotides, the CDR3 is TGCGCCAGCAGCGCTTCCTGGACTAGCGGGAGAGAGGATGAGCAGTTCTTC. Its protein is CASSASWTSGREDEQFF.

This clonotype was counted at least ten times. This chain uses TRBV12-3 or TRBV12-4 with TRBJ2-7; tentative D call: TRBD2 (6 bases). This CDR3 region has 15 residues. Trimming shortened V by 3 bases and J by 1 base, and 13 bases separated the two germline ends. The CDR3 DNA follows: TGTGCCAGCAGTTTGGAGGGGTGGGGATCCTACGAGCAGTACTTC. Translating it yields CASSLEGWGSYEQYF.

Comments on this clonotype: It may be a read error: a sequence one base away is much more abundant. The chain recombines TRBV15 with TRBJ2-7, with D hard to call. This CDR3 contains 15 residues. The germline CDR1 and CDR2 sequences are LNHNV and YYDKDF (reference sequence). The germline V and J ends were trimmed by 0 bases and 5 bases, with 14 bases remaining between them. The CDR3 bases are TGTGCCACCAGCAGAGATCCTTCAGGCAACCACGAGCAGTACTTC. Protein: CATSRDPSGNHEQYF. The whole variable domain, remainder taken from reference TRBV15 and TRBJ2-7, is DAMVIQNPRYQVTQFGKPVTLSCSQTLNHNVMYWYQQKSSQAPKLLFHYYDKDFNNEADTPDNFQSRRPNTSFCFLDIRSPGLGDTAMYLCATSRDPSGNHEQYFGPGTRLTVT.

The sample holds many counts of this clonotype. The chain combines TRBV5-1 with TRBJ2-1, with TRBD1 matching 8 bases. Unmatched junction bases numbered 7, after V lost 4 bases and J lost 4 bases. CDR3 length: 15 residues. Germline V gives CDR1 SGHRS, CDR2 YFSETQ. CDR3: CASSVGQGRYNEQFF. The CDR3 DNA sequence: TGCGCCAGCAGCGTAGGACAGGGAAGATACAATGAGCAGTTCTTC.

The chain has TRBV9 and TRBJ2-3; 9 bases match TRBD2. Germline V CDR1 and CDR2: SGDLS, YYNGEE. This CDR3 contains 15 residues. V dropped 2 bases and J dropped 4; count of bases not matched to a gene: 5. The CDR3, as DNA: TGTGCCAGCAGCGTTATAGCGGGAGAGGCAGATACGCAGTATTTT. It specifies CASSVIAGEADTQYF.

This clonotype was seen ten or more times. This CDR3 is CASSLSGEREYQDTQYF. The DNA for the CDR3 is TGTGCCAGCAGCTTATCAGGGGAGCGGGAGTACCAAGATACGCAGTATTTT. The chain combines TRBV7-2 with TRBJ2-3, with 8 bases aligning to TRBD2. The CDR3 runs 17 residues. In germline, CDR1 is SGHTA, CDR2 FQGNSA. The V and J ends lost 2 bases and 5 bases, in that order; junction bases with no gene match: 12.